Following are 10 T cell receptor beta chains from one sample sequenced in a study of shared clonotypes between healthy human individuals. Profiled with immunoSEQ multiplex PCR; TCRdb holds only in-frame clones, not every one. In the table there are hundreds of thousands of clones, 73% of which are singletons. The sequenced sample consisted of memory CD4+ T cells sorted from blood. Sample subset: CD45RA-negative fraction. Receptor source: a woman aged 25-40 years in good health.

This sequence joins TRBV10-3 and TRBJ2-7; 11 bases map to TRBD2. V gave up 3 bases and J gave up 6 bases; unmatched junction bases: 4. The CDR3 extends over 14 amino acids. CDR1 and CDR2 from the germline V gene are ENHRY and SYGVKD. The CDR3 loop reads CAISDSGRAGEQYF. The CDR3, as DNA: TGTGCCATCAGTGATAGCGGGAGGGCCGGCGAGCAGTACTTC.

This chain uses TRBV2 with TRBJ1-1; D gene uncertain. The germline V and J ends were trimmed by 7 bases and 11 bases, with 17 bases remaining between them. Germline CDR1 and CDR2: SNHLY and FYNNEI. CDR3 length: 12 amino acids. CDR3 coding DNA: TGTGCCAGCAATCGGGAAACGGGTCAGGCTTTCTTT. Translated: CASNRETGQAFF.

The rearrangement links TRBV11-3 to TRBJ1-1; D gene uncertain. This CDR3 region has 14 residues. Germline-derived CDR1 and CDR2 are SGHNT and YENEEA. With 4 bases removed from V and 1 base from J, the gap between germline ends came to 10 bases. The CDR3 is CASSSGGRNTEAFF. CDR3 sequence (DNA): TGTGCCAGCAGCTCAGGTGGAAGGAACACTGAAGCTTTCTTT.

This chain uses TRBV18 with TRBJ2-7; D might be TRBD1 (6 bases). Trimming pared 6 bases from V and 7 bases from J, leaving 22 bases between. The CDR3 has 15 residues. Germline CDR1 KGHSH, CDR2 LQKENI. As DNA, the CDR3 is TGTGCCAGCTCGCCCGGGACACGGATTTCCGGTGAGCAGTACTTC. This encodes CASSPGTRISGEQYF. The full variable domain, rest sourced from reference TRBV18 and TRBJ2-7, is NAGVMQNPRHLVRRRGQEARLRCSPMKGHSHVYWYRQLPEEGLKFMVYLQKENIIDESGMPKERFSAEFPKEGPSILRIQQVVRGDSAAYFCASSPGTRISGEQYFGPGTRLTVT.

The chain has TRBV28 and TRBJ2-3; 8 nucleotides match TRBD2. With 7 bases clipped from V and 6 bases from J, the junction kept 9 bases outside the gene matches. Per the germline V gene, CDR1 is MDHEN and CDR2 is SYDVKM. There are 14 residues in the CDR3. The CDR3 DNA reads TGTGCCAGCAAGGGAATGACTAGCGTTGATACGCAGTATTTT. This sequence encodes CASKGMTSVDTQYF.

In its sample, this clone was seen a few times. The chain employs TRBV5-5 and TRBJ2-7; 7 bases map to TRBD1. Per the germline V gene, CDR1 is SGHKS and CDR2 is YYEKEE (reference sequence). J lost 4 bases, V lost 4 bases, and 11 bases had no gene match. CDR3 length: 15 residues. CDR3: CASSLTWDRRYEQYF. The CDR3, as DNA: TGTGCCAGCAGCCTGACTTGGGACAGACGTTACGAGCAGTACTTC. The whole variable domain, filled in from reference TRBV5-5 and TRBJ2-7, reads DAGVTQSPTHLIKTRGQQVTLRCSPISGHKSVSWYQQVLGQGPQFIFQYYEKEERGRGNFPDRFSARQFPNYSSELNVNALLLGDSALYLCASSLTWDRRYEQYFGPGTRLTVT.

This chain links TRBV4-1 with TRBJ1-5; the D gene is possibly TRBD1 (5 bases). CDR3 length equals 14 residues. Looked up from germline, CDR1 is MGHRA and CDR2 is YSYEKL. The germline V and J ends were trimmed by 3 bases and 1 base, with 7 bases remaining between them. In DNA form, the CDR3 reads TGCGCCAGCAGCCAGGGGCAGAGCAATCAGCCCCAGCATTTT. Its protein product is CASSQGQSNQPQHF.

The genes are TRBV25-1 and TRBJ2-6; D may be TRBD1 (6 bases). The CDR3 loop spans 17 amino acids. V was shortened by 4 bases and J by 2 bases, with 15 bases between the two germline ends. CDR1 and CDR2 (germline): MGHDK, SYGVNS. Here the CDR3 DNA reads TGTGCCAGCAGTGCCCTTCCACAGGGAGCTGGGGCCAACGTCCTGACTTTC. It encodes CASSALPQGAGANVLTF. Drawing the rest from reference TRBV25-1 and TRBJ2-6, the complete variable domain is EADIYQTPRYLVIGTGKKITLECSQTMGHDKMYWYQQDPGMELHLIHYSYGVNSTEKGDLSSESTVSRIRTEHFPLTLESARPSHTSQYLCASSALPQGAGANVLTFGAGSRLTVL.

To note about this clone: Other nucleotide sequences in the sample specify the same CDR3. V gene TRBV19 combines with J gene TRBJ1-1; 8 bases align to TRBD1. V lost 7 bases, J lost 1 base, and 2 bases stayed unmatched. In germline, CDR1 is LNHDA, CDR2 SQIVND (reference sequence). There are 13 residues in the CDR3. The CDR3 protein is CASKGQANTEAFF. The CDR3, as DNA: TGTGCCAGTAAGGGACAGGCGAACACTGAAGCTTTCTTT.

The chain links TRBV5-1 to TRBJ2-7, with 9 bases lining up with TRBD2. After removal of 5 bases from V and 0 bases from J, the junction contained 6 bases not matched to a gene. The CDR3 extends over 15 amino acids. In germline, CDR1 is SGHRS, CDR2 YFSETQ. The CDR3 here is CASSSTSGSSYEQYF. The CDR3 nucleotides are TGCGCCAGCAGTTCCACTAGCGGGTCCTCCTACGAGCAGTACTTC.